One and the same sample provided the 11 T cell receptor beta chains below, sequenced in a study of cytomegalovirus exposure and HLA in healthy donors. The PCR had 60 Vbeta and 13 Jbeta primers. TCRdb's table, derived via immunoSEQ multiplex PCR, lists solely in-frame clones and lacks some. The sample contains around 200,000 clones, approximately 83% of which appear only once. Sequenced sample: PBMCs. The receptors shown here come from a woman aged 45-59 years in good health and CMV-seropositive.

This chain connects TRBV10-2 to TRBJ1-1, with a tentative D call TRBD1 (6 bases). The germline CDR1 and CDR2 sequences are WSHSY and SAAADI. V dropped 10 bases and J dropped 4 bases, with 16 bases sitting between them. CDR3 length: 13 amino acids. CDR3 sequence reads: CATSGARGTEAFF. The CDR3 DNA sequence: TGCGCCACCTCAGGGGCGAGGGGCACTGAAGCTTTCTTT.

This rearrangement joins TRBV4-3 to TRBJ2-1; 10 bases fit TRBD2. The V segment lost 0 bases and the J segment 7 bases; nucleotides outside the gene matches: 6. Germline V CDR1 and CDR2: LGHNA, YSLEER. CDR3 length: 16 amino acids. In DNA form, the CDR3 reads TGCGCCAGCAGCCAAGATCTAGCGGGGGAGCCGAATGAGCAGTTCTTC. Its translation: CASSQDLAGEPNEQFF.

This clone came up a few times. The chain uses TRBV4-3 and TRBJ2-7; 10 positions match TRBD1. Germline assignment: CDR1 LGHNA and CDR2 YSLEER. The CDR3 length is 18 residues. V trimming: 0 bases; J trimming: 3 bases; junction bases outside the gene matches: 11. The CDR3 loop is CASSQDFWDRGSHYEQYF. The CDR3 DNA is TGCGCCAGCAGCCAAGATTTTTGGGACAGGGGTTCCCACTACGAGCAGTACTTC.

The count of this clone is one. CDR3 region: CASSTTGGASYGYTF. CDR3 DNA: TGTGCCAGCAGTACGACAGGGGGCGCATCCTATGGCTACACCTTC. The chain uses TRBV6-1 and TRBJ1-2, with 10 bases that match TRBD1. The CDR3 consists of 15 residues. The V and J ends lost 5 bases and 4 bases, in that order; junction bases with no gene match: 7. Germline lookup yields CDR1 MNHNS and CDR2 SASEGT.

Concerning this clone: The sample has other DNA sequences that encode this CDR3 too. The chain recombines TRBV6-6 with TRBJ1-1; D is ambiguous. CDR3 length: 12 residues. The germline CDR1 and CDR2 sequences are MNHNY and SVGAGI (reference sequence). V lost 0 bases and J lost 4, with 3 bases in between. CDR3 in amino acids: CASSYSATEAFF. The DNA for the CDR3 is TGTGCCAGCAGTTACTCGGCCACTGAAGCTTTCTTT.

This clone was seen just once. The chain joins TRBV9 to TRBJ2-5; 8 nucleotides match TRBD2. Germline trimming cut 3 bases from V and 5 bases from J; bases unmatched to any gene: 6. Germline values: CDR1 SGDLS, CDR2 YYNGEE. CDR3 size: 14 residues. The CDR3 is CASSARGGRETQYF. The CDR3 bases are TGTGCCAGCAGCGCACGGGGGGGGAGGGAGACCCAGTACTTC.

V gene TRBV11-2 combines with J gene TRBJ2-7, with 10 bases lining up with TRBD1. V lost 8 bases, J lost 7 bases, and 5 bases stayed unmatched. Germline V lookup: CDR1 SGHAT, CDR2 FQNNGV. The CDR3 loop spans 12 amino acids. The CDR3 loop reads CASAGTGEEQYF. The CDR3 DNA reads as TGTGCCAGCGCTGGGACAGGGGAAGAGCAGTACTTC.

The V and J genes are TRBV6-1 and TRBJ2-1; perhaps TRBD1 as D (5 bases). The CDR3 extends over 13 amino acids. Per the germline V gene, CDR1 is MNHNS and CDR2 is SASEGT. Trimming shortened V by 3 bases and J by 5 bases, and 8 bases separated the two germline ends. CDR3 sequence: CASSDAGHNEQFF. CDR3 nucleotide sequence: TGTGCCAGCAGTGATGCAGGGCACAATGAGCAGTTCTTC.

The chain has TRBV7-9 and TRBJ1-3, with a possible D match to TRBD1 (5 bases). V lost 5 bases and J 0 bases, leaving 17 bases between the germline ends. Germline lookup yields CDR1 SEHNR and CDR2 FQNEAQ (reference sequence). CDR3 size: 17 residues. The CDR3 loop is CASSPSRTLVSGNTIYF. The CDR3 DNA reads TGTGCCAGCAGCCCTTCCCGGACACTCGTCTCTGGAAACACCATATATTTT. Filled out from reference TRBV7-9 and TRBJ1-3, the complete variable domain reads DTGVSQNPRHKITKRGQNVTFRCDPISEHNRLYWYRQTLGQGPEFLTYFQNEAQLEKSRLLSDRFSAERPKGSFSTLEIQRTEQGDSAMYLCASSPSRTLVSGNTIYFGEGSWLTVV.

The CDR3 coding sequence is TGTGCCAGCTCACCAACAGGACTGGGAGGCGAGCAGTACTTC. Translating gives CASSPTGLGGEQYF. This rearrangement joins TRBV18 to TRBJ2-7; TRBD2 is a possible D gene (6 bases). The CDR3 contains 14 residues. CDR1 and CDR2 from the germline V gene are KGHSH and LQKENI. Trimming removed 2 bases at V and 6 bases at J, with 14 bases between.

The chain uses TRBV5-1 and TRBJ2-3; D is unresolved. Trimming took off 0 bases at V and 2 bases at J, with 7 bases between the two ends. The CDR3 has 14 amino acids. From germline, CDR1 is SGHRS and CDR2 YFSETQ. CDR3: CASSLGAFTDTQYF. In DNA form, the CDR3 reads TGCGCCAGCAGCTTGGGTGCGTTCACAGATACGCAGTATTTT.